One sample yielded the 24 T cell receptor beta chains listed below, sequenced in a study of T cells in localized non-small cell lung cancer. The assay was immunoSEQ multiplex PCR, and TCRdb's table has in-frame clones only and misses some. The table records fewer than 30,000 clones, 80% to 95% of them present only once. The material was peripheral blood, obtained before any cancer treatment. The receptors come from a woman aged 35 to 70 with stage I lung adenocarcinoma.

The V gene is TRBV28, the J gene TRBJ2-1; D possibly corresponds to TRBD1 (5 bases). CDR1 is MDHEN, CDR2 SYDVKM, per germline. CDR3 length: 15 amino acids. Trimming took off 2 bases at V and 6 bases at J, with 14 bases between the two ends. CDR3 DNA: TGTGCCAGCAGTTTAAGTCAGGGCACCCTCAATGAGCAGTTCTTC. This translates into CASSLSQGTLNEQFF.

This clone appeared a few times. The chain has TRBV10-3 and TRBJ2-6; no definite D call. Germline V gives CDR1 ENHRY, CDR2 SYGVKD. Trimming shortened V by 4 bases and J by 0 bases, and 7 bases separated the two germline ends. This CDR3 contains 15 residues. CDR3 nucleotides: TGTGCCATCAGTGTACAACCCTCTGGGGCCAACGTCCTGACTTTC. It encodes CAISVQPSGANVLTF.

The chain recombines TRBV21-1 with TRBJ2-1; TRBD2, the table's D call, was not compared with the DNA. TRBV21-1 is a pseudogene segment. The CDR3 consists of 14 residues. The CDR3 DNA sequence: TGTGCCAGCAGCAACGTTGGTAGTTACAATGAGCAGTTCTTC. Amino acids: CASSNVGSYNEQFF.

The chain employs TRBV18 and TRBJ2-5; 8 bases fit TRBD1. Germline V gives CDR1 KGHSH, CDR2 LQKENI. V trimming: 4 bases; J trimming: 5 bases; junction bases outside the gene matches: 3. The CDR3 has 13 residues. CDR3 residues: CASSLGQGETQYF. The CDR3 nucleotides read TGTGCCAGCTCACTCGGACAGGGCGAGACCCAGTACTTC.

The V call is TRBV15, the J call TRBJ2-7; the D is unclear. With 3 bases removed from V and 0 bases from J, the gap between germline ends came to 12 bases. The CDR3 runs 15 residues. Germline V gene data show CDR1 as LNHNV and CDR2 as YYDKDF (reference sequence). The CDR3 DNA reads TGTGCCACCAGCAGCATCCGCGACACCTCCTACGAGCAGTACTTC. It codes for CATSSIRDTSYEQYF.

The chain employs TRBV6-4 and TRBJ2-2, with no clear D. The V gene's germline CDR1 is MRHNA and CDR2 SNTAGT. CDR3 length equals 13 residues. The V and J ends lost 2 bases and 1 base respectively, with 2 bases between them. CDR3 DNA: TGTGCCAGCAGTGACGGGAACACCGGGGAGCTGTTTTTT. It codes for CASSDGNTGELFF.

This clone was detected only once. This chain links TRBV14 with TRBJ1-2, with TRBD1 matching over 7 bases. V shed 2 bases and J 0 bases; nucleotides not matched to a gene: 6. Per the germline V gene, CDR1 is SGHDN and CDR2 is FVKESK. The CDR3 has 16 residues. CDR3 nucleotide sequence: TGTGCCAGCAGCCAAATACTGGGACAGTCTAACTATGGCTACACCTTC. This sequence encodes CASSQILGQSNYGYTF.

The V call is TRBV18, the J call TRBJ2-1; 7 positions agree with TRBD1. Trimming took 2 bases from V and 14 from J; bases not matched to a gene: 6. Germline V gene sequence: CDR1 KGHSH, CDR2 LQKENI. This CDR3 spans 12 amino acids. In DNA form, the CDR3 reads TGTGCCAGCTCACCATCGGCGACAGGGAAGTTCTTC. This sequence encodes CASSPSATGKFF.

CDR3 sequence reads: CASSLQEGTEAFF. The CDR3, as DNA: TGTGCCAGCAGTCTCCAGGAGGGCACTGAAGCTTTCTTT. The chain employs TRBV6-5 and TRBJ1-1, with no clear D. The germline V gene has CDR1 MNHEY and CDR2 SVGAGI. V lost 5 bases to trimming and J lost 4 bases, with 11 bases between them. The CDR3 runs to 13 residues.

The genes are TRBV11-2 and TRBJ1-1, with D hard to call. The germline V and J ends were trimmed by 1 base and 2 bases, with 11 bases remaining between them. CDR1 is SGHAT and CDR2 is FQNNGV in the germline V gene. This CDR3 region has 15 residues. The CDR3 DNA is TGTGCCAGCAGCTTAGCCCGGGGTCATAACACTGAAGCTTTCTTT. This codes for CASSLARGHNTEAFF.

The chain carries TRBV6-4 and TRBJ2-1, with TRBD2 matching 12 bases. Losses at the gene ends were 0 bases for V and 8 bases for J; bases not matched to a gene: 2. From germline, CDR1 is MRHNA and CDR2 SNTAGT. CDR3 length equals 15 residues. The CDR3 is CASSDSTSGGDEQFF. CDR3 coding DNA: TGTGCCAGCAGTGACTCGACTAGCGGGGGTGATGAGCAGTTCTTC.

CDR3 in DNA: TGTGCCAGCAGCGCCAGGGGCTCCCTCACAGATACGCAGTATTTT. Its translation is CASSARGSLTDTQYF. This chain connects TRBV5-4 to TRBJ2-3; TRBD1 is a possible D gene (6 bases). V shed 4 bases and J shed 2 bases, with 14 bases lying between them. This CDR3 contains 15 residues. CDR1 and CDR2 from the germline V gene are SGHNT and YYREEE (reference sequence).

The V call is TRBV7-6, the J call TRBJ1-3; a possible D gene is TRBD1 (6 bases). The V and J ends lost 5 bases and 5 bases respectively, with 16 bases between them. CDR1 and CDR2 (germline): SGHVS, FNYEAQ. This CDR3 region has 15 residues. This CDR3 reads CASSLTDSVRNTIYF. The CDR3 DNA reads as TGTGCCAGCAGCCTAACGGACAGTGTCCGAAACACCATATATTTT.

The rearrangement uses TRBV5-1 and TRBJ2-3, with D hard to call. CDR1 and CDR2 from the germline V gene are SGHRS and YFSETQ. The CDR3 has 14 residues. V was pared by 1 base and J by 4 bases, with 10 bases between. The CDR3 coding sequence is TGCGCCAGCAGCTTGCGGGCAAACTCAGATACGCAGTATTTT. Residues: CASSLRANSDTQYF.

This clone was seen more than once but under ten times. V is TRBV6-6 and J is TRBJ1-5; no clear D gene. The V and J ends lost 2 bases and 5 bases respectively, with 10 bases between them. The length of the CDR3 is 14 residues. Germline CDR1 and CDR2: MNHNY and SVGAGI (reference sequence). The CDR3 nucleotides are TGTGCCAGCAGTTACAGGCAGTCGGATCAGCCCCAGCATTTT. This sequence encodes CASSYRQSDQPQHF.

The DNA of the CDR3 is TGTGCCAGCAGTACGGGAGGGGACAGGGTTCTTCAGCCCCAGCATTTT. Amino acid sequence: CASSTGGDRVLQPQHF. V is TRBV7-2 and J is TRBJ1-5; TRBD1 agrees at 9 bases. J gave up 6 bases and V 6 bases, and 12 bases lay outside the gene matches. There are 16 residues in the CDR3. CDR1 and CDR2 from the germline V gene are SGHTA and FQGNSA.

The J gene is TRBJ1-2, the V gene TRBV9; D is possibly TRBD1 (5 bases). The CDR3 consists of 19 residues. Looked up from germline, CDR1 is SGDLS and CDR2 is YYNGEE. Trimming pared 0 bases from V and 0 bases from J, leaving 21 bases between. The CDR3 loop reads CASSVGLGDASYSNYGYTF. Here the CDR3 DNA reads TGTGCCAGCAGCGTAGGGTTAGGGGACGCTTCCTATTCTAACTATGGCTACACCTTC.

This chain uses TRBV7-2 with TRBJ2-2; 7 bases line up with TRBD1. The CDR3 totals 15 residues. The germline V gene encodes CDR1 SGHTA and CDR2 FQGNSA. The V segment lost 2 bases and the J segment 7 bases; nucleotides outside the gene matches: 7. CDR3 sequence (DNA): TGTGCCAGCAGCTTAATCAGGGGGTCCGGCGGGGAGCTGTTTTTT. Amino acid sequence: CASSLIRGSGGELFF.

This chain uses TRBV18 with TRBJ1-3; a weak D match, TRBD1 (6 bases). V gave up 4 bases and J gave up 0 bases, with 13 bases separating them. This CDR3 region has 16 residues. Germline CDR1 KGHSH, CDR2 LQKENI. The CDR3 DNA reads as TGTGCCAGCTCACGGACTCGACAGGACTCTGGAAACACCATATATTTT. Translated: CASSRTRQDSGNTIYF.

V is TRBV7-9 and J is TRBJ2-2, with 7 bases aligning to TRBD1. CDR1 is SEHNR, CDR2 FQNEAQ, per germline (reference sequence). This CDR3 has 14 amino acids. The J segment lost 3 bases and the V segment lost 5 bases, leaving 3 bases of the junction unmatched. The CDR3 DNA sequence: TGTGCCAGCAGCCTTACAGGGGACACCGGGGAGCTGTTTTTT. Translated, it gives CASSLTGDTGELFF.

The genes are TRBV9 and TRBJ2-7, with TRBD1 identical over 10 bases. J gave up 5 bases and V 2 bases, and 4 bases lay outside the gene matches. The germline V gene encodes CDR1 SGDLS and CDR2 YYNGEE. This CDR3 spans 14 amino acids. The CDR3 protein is CASSVGQGENEQYF. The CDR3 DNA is TGTGCCAGCAGCGTTGGACAGGGGGAAAACGAGCAGTACTTC.

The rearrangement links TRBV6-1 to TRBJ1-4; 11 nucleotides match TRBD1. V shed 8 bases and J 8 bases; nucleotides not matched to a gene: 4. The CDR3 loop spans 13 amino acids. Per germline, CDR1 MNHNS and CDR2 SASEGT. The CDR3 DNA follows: TGTGCCAGCGCCCGGGACAGGGGGGAAAAACTGTTTTTT. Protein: CASARDRGEKLFF.

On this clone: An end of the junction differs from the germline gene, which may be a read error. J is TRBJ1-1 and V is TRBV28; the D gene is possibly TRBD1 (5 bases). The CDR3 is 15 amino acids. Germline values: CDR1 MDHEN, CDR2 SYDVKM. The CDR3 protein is CASTLAGGSYTEAFF. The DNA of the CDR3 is TGTGCCAGCACTTTAGCCGGGGGAAGTTATACTGAAGCTTTCTTT.

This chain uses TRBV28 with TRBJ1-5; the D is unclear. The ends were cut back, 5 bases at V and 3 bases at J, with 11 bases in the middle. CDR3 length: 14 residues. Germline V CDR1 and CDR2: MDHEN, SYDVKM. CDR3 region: CASSAGHSNQPQHF. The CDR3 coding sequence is TGTGCCAGCAGTGCCGGGCACTCCAATCAGCCCCAGCATTTT.